Shown below are 9 T cell receptor beta chains from a single sample sequenced in a study of naive and memory T cell subsets. The library had UMIs added by 3' ligation of an oligonucleotide to TCR cDNA. Four PCR rounds used nested alpha and beta constant region primers plus the SP2 primer. Using its own MiXCR run on the 5' RACE reads, TCRdb lists one record per CDR3 protein. The table includes more than 60,000 distinct CDR3 sequences, more than 6% detected once. These TCRs come from a female donor in good health.

This clonotype showed up many times. The chain recombines TRBV20-1 with TRBJ2-7; maybe TRBD2 (6 bases). CDR3 length: 13 amino acids. Trimming removed 6 bases at V and 2 bases at J, with 14 bases between. Germline CDR1 and CDR2: DFQATT and SNEGSKA (reference sequence). Here the CDR3 reads CSAAPRDTYEQYF. CDR3 nucleotides: TGCAGTGCCGCGCCGCGGGATACCTACGAGCAGTACTTC.

This chain joins TRBV6-1 and TRBJ2-7; 8 bases agree with TRBD2. V trimming: 7 bases; J trimming: 2 bases; junction bases outside the gene matches: 7. The CDR3 sequence is 14 residues long. The germline gives CDR1 MNHNS, CDR2 SASEGT. The CDR3 coding sequence is TGTGCCAGCACCCTTTCTAGCGGGCCCTACGAGCAGTACTTC. This codes for CASTLSSGPYEQYF.

Of note for this clonotype: A much larger clone lies a single base off, so this may be a read error. The chain has TRBV20-1 and TRBJ1-1; TRBD1 matches 10 bases. Germline lookup yields CDR1 DFQATT and CDR2 SNEGSKA (reference sequence). Germline trimming cut 6 bases from V and 7 bases from J; bases unmatched to any gene: 20. The CDR3 has 17 residues. The CDR3, as DNA: TGCAGTGCCGAAAGACCGGGACAGGGGCGATCAAGGGTTGAAGCTTTCTTT. It is translated as CSAERPGQGRSRVEAFF.

In this sample, this clonotype turned up many times. The chain employs TRBV5-5 and TRBJ2-3, with D tentatively TRBD2 (6 bases). Germline CDR1 and CDR2: SGHKS and YYEKEE (reference sequence). CDR3 size: 15 residues. V lost 0 bases, J lost 3 bases, and 11 bases lay in between. The CDR3 DNA reads as TGTGCCAGCAGCTTGGAACTAGCATGGACAGATACGCAGTATTTT. This translates into CASSLELAWTDTQYF.

This clonotype has ten or more counts. The chain couples TRBV2 to TRBJ1-6, with D unresolved. V dropped 2 bases and J dropped 2 bases, with 10 bases sitting between them. Germline values: CDR1 SNHLY, CDR2 FYNNEI. This CDR3 has 16 amino acids. The CDR3 DNA reads as TGTGCCAGCAGTGAAAACACCGCCCCCTATAATTCACCCCTCCACTTT. Protein product: CASSENTAPYNSPLHF.

This clonotype was recorded at least ten times. The rearrangement joins TRBV28 to TRBJ2-5; TRBD1 is a possible D gene (6 bases). The germline CDR1 and CDR2 sequences are MDHEN and SYDVKM. CDR3 length equals 13 residues. V shed 6 bases and J shed 2 bases, with 10 bases lying between them. The CDR3 loop is CASRDRTQETQYF. The CDR3 DNA reads as TGTGCCAGCAGGGACAGAACGCAAGAGACCCAGTACTTC.

This clonotype has a count of ten or more. The rearrangement joins TRBV28 to TRBJ2-1, with a weak D call TRBD2 (7 bases). CDR1 and CDR2 from the germline V gene are MDHEN and SYDVKM. The V gene lost 6 bases and the J gene lost 4 bases, with 13 bases spanning the gap. The CDR3 covers 14 residues. CDR3 loop: CASSSRGAYNEQFF. CDR3 sequence (DNA): TGTGCCAGCAGCTCTCGGGGGGCTTACAATGAGCAGTTCTTC.

This clonotype turned up a few times. This chain links TRBV2 with TRBJ1-3; D not resolved. With 10 bases removed from V and 0 bases from J, the gap between germline ends came to 10 bases. Per germline, CDR1 SNHLY and CDR2 FYNNEI. The CDR3 has 13 residues. This chain's CDR3 is CATDIHSGNTIYF. The CDR3 region has the DNA TGTGCCACCGACATCCACTCTGGAAACACCATATATTTT.

The chain uses TRBV6-5 and TRBJ2-7, with a tentative D call TRBD2 (5 bases). V lost 4 bases to trimming and J lost 1 base, with 11 bases between them. The CDR3 runs to 14 residues. CDR1 is MNHEY and CDR2 is SVGAGI in the germline V gene. CDR3 residues: CASSSADQSYEQYF. The CDR3 DNA sequence: TGTGCCAGCAGTTCAGCGGATCAGTCCTACGAGCAGTACTTC.